The T cell receptor beta chain described here comes from a study of Ad26.COV2.S vaccination and SARS-CoV-2 variants. Points on this clone: The antigen is not known.

Treatment in this sample: some 20 received Ad26.COV2.S at low or high dose, single or two shots; 5 received placebo; per-sample allocation not given. Sampling happened 63 days after the first vaccine or placebo injection. Method: immunoSEQ multiplex PCR; TCRdb's copy keeps in-frame clones and lacks some. The sample gives 500,000 or so clones, roughly nine tenths of which show up once; over 2% is in the top ten. Findings and limits, study-wide: The placebo group had lower spike-specific TCR breadth than the vaccine recipients did.

Per the germline V gene, CDR1 is SEHNR and CDR2 is FQNEAQ (reference sequence). Between the trimmed V and J ends, which lost 5 bases and 6 bases, there was a span of 15 bases. This CDR3 is built from 14 residues. The chain carries TRBV7-9 and TRBJ2-3; D may match TRBD1 or TRBD2 (5 bases each). The sequence was obtained from a person aged 18-65 years who received the Ad26.COV2.S COVID-19 vaccine or a placebo. This material consisted of peripheral blood, taken in a trial of Ad26.COV2.S vaccine versus placebo. CDR3 bases: TGTGCCAGCAGCCCGGGGCTAGGGGCCGATACGCAGTATTTT. Its translation: CASSPGLGADTQYF.